A single sample is the source of the 10 T cell receptor beta chains below, sequenced in a study of cytomegalovirus exposure and HLA in healthy donors. PCR amplification relied on 60 Vbeta primers (plus 13 Jbeta primers). The protocol was immunoSEQ multiplex PCR, while the TCRdb copy is restricted to in-frame clones and leaves out a portion. The sample holds 90,000 to 120,000 clones; under 80% are singletons and the top ten take 12% to 15%. Sequenced material: PBMCs. All receptors derive from a woman aged 40 to 55 in good health and CMV-seropositive.

This clone was seen a handful of times. The chain links TRBV7-9 to TRBJ1-1; 8 positions agree with TRBD1. Germline lookup yields CDR1 SEHNR and CDR2 FQNEAQ (reference sequence). CDR3 size: 13 residues. The trim removed 5 bases at V and 5 bases at J, leaving 4 bases unmatched. DNA of the CDR3: TGTGCCAGCAGCATACAGGGGGGAACTGAAGCTTTCTTT. Translated: CASSIQGGTEAFF.

J is TRBJ1-1 and V is TRBV30; tentative D call: TRBD1 (6 bases). Germline V lookup: CDR1 GTSNPN, CDR2 SVGIG (reference sequence). Trimming removed 0 bases at V and 1 base at J, with 9 bases between. The CDR3 totals 14 residues. CDR3 residues: CAWSVGGRNTEAFF. DNA of the CDR3: TGTGCCTGGAGTGTAGGGGGTAGGAACACTGAAGCTTTCTTT.

The J gene is TRBJ2-7, the V gene TRBV7-2; TRBD2 agrees at 8 bases. Unmatched junction bases numbered 14, after V lost 7 bases and J lost 3 bases. This CDR3 spans 16 amino acids. Germline V CDR1 and CDR2: SGHTA, FQGNSA. CDR3 loop: CASTLSSRSGGYEQYF. In DNA form, the CDR3 reads TGTGCCAGCACCCTATCAAGCCGAAGCGGGGGCTACGAGCAGTACTTC.

The sample holds one count of this clone. This chain joins TRBV12-2 and TRBJ1-1; TRBD1, the table's D call, lacks a check against the DNA. TRBV12-2 constitutes a pseudogene. The CDR3 is 11 residues long. For the CDR3, the DNA is TGTGCAAGTCGCTTAGCCCCCAGGCTTTTCTTT. It specifies CASRLAPRLFF.

This clone was observed a handful of times. CDR3 region: CASTRTSGNSYNEQFF. The CDR3 region has the DNA TGTGCCAGCACCCGGACTAGCGGTAACTCCTACAATGAGCAGTTCTTC. This rearrangement joins TRBV7-2 to TRBJ2-1, with 10 bases matching TRBD2. The CDR3 totals 16 residues. Germline CDR1 SGHTA, CDR2 FQGNSA. J lost 0 bases, V lost 7 bases, and 6 bases had no gene match.

This rearrangement joins TRBV27 to TRBJ2-2, with unresolved D. V was cut by 5 bases and J by 6 bases, with 13 bases left in between. CDR3 length: 14 residues. In germline, CDR1 is MNHEY, CDR2 SMNVEV (reference sequence). The CDR3 loop is CASSPSQFAGELFF. The CDR3, as DNA: TGTGCCAGCAGTCCATCCCAGTTCGCCGGGGAGCTGTTTTTT.

This chain connects TRBV4-1 to TRBJ1-4; D gene ambiguous. Germline CDR1 and CDR2: MGHRA and YSYEKL. Trimming cost V 5 bases and J 5 bases, with 18 bases left between them. The CDR3 length is 16 residues. CDR3 residues: CASSNGHLATNEKLFF. CDR3 nucleotides: TGCGCCAGCAGCAATGGCCATCTCGCCACAAATGAAAAACTGTTTTTT.

This clone has a handful of counts. The CDR3 spells CATTRTGGYEQYF. CDR3 DNA: TGTGCCACCACGCGGACAGGGGGCTACGAGCAGTACTTC. V usage is TRBV6-1 and J usage is TRBJ2-7; TRBD1 matches 10 bases. Germline CDR1 is MNHNS and CDR2 is SASEGT. The CDR3 consists of 13 residues. The V segment lost 10 bases and the J segment 3 bases; nucleotides outside the gene matches: 6.

This chain connects TRBV4-2 to TRBJ1-4, with a weak D call TRBD1 (6 bases). Trimming removed 4 bases at V and 10 bases at J, with 19 bases between. Germline loops: CDR1 LGHNA, CDR2 YNFKEQ. The CDR3 is 15 amino acids. The CDR3 nucleotides read TGTGCCAGCAGCCCCTCCCGGGACATGTTTACAAAACTGTTTTTT. It translates to CASSPSRDMFTKLFF.

The rearrangement joins TRBV2 to TRBJ2-5; 9 bases align to TRBD1. J gave up 7 bases and V 6 bases, and 12 bases lay outside the gene matches. The CDR3 covers 15 residues. Germline V gene sequence: CDR1 SNHLY, CDR2 FYNNEI. The CDR3 nucleotides read TGTGCCAGCAGCTCTATACAGGGGGCGCGGGGGACCCAGTACTTC. Its protein is CASSSIQGARGTQYF.